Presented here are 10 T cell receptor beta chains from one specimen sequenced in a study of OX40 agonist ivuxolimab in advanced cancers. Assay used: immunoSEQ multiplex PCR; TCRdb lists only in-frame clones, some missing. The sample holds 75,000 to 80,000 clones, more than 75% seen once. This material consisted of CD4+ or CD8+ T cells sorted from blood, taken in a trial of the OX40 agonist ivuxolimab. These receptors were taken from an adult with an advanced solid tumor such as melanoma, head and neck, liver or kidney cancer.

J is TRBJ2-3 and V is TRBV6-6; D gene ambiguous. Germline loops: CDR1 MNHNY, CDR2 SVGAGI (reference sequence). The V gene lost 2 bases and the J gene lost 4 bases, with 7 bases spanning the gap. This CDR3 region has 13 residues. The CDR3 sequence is CASSYGPADTQYF. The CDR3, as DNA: TGTGCCAGCAGTTACGGTCCCGCAGATACGCAGTATTTT.

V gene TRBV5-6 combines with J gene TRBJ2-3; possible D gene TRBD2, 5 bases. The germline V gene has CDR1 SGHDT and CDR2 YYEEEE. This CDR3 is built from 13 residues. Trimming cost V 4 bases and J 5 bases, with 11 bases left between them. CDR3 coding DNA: TGTGCCAGCAGCGTGGTTCGGGAAGATACGCAGTATTTT. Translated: CASSVVREDTQYF.

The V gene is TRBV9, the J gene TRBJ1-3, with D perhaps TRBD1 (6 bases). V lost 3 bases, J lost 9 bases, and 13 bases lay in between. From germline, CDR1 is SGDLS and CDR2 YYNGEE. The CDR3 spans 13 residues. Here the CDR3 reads CASSARQASTIYF. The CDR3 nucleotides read TGTGCCAGCAGCGCAAGACAGGCAAGCACCATATATTTT.

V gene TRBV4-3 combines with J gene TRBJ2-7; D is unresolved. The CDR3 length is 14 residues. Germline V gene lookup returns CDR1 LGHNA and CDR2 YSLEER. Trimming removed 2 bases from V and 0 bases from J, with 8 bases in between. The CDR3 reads CASSQQYPSYEQYF. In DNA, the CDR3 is TGCGCCAGCAGCCAACAGTACCCCTCCTACGAGCAGTACTTC.

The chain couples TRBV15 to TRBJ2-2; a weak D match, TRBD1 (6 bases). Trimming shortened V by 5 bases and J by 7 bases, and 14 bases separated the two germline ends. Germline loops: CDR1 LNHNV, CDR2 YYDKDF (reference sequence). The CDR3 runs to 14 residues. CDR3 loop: CATSGGHIIGELFF. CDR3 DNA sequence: TGTGCCACCAGCGGGGGACATATCATCGGGGAGCTGTTTTTT.

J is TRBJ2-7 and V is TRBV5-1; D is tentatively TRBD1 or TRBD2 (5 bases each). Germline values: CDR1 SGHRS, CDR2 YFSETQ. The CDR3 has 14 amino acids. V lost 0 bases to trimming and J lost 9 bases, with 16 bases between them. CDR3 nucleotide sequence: TGCGCCAGCAGCTTGGCCGGGACGGCCTGGGGGCAGTACTTC. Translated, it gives CASSLAGTAWGQYF.

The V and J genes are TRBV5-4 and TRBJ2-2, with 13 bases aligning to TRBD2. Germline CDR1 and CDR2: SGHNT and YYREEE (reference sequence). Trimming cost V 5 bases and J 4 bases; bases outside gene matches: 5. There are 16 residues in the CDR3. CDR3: CASRDTSGGVTGELFF. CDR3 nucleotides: TGTGCCAGCAGGGATACTAGCGGGGGGGTCACCGGGGAGCTGTTTTTT. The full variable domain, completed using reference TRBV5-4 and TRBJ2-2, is ETGVTQSPTHLIKTRGQQVTLRCSSQSGHNTVSWYQQALGQGPQFIFQYYREEENGRGNFPPRFSGLQFPNYSSELNVNALELDDSALYLCASRDTSGGVTGELFFGEGSRLTVL.

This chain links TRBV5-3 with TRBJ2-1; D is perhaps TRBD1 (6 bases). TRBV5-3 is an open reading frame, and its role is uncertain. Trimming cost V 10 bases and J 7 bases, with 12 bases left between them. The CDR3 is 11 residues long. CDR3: CACQRGNEQFF. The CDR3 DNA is TGTGCCTGTCAAAGGGGGAATGAGCAGTTCTTC.

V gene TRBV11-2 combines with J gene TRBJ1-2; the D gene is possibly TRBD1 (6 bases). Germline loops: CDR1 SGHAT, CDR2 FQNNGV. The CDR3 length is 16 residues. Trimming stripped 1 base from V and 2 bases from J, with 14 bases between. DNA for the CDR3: TGTGCCAGCAGCTTAGGTCGTAACAGGGTCAACTATGGCTACACCTTC. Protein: CASSLGRNRVNYGYTF. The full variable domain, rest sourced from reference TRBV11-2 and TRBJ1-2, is EAGVAQSPRYKIIEKRQSVAFWCNPISGHATLYWYQQILGQGPKLLIQFQNNGVVDDSQLPKDRFSAERLKGVDSTLKIQPAKLEDSAVYLCASSLGRNRVNYGYTFGSGTRLTVV.

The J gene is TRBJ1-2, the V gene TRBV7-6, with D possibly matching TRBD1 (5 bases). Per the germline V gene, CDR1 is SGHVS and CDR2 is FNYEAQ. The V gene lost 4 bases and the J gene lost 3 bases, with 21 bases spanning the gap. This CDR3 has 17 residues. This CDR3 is CASSSSAGTRRDYGYTF. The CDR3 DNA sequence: TGTGCCAGCAGCTCCAGCGCCGGGACCCGGCGAGACTATGGCTACACCTTC. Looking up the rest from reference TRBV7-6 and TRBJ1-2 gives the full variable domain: GAGVSQSPRYKVTKRGQDVALRCDPISGHVSLYWYRQALGQGPEFLTYFNYEAQQDKSGLPNDRFSAERPEGSISTLTIQRTEQRDSAMYRCASSSSAGTRRDYGYTFGSGTRLTVV.